Sequencing of this T cell receptor (beta chain) was carried out in a study of identical twins (TCRdb year 2016). Some background on the complete study: To test whether fetal clonotypes persist, this study deep-sequenced TCR alpha and beta repertoires from monozygotic twins, from unrelated adults of various ages, and from cord blood. Replicate twin experiments were performed at different times using different library preparation protocols to rule out contamination. Study-wide conclusions, independent of this receptor: Recombination models systematically underestimated out-of-frame TCR alpha sharing in monozygotic twins but agreed with sharing between unrelated individuals. Compared with coincidental sharing between unrelated individuals, out-of-frame TCR alpha sequences shared between twins had an excess of sequences with low generation probability. Fewer insertions were carried by abundant cord blood beta clonotypes, a similar but weaker trend appeared in young adult naive repertoires, and no such trend appeared in memory repertoires. Invariant T cells such as MAIT and iNKT could partly confound zero-insertion analyses, though diverse VJ usage argued against this for most clonotypes. A weaker excess of twin sharing was found in beta out-of-frame sequences because the signal-to-noise ratio was lowered by fewer shared sequences. Because the same donors could not be followed over many years, conclusions were based on cross-sectional statistical analysis.

Library preparation employed 5' RACE. Sequencing took place on an Illumina HiSeq 2000. Template switching added a universal primer binding site, and the final cDNA carried a unique molecular identifier that allowed TCR cDNA molecules to be counted accurately. Specific primers in the conserved constant-segment region were used to synthesize first-strand cDNA for TCR alpha and beta chains. Each cDNA library was double barcoded, with a SMART-Mk sample barcode plus Illumina barcodes, to control for contamination. TruSeq adapter sequences and Illumina sample barcodes were added in two successive PCR steps. Sequencing of the TCR alpha and beta cDNA libraries was done on the Illumina HiSeq platform using custom primers. As for the authors' bioinformatics: Unique molecular identifiers were extracted from raw reads with MiGEC, and CDR3 positions were determined with MiXCR. Recombination models were inferred per individual with the repgenHMM and IGoR tools using an EM algorithm. Shared clonotypes were analyzed with the tcR package in R, and sharing was normalized by the product of cloneset sizes. To study raw recombination without the effects of thymic and clonal selection, out-of-frame nonproductive sequences were analyzed. The public reads were reanalyzed by TCRdb: fastp trimming at Q25, MiXCR alignment, in-frame beta chains only. One record per CDR3 amino acid sequence lists the most common genes and DNA. The V and J calls follow TCRdb's processing rather than the paper's. This sample has 520,000 or so distinct CDR3 sequences in its table, and 22% of those were observed once. 0.91% of the sample belongs to the ten largest clones.

Every donor was a healthy Caucasian. The twin cohort consisted of three pairs of female monozygotic twins, all aged roughly 18 to 30 years. CD4+ and CD8+ T cell populations were isolated with positive isolation kits from Invitrogen. This clonotype occurred a few times. This receptor's antigen is unknown. No base quality values were provided; no much bigger clone lies one nucleotide off. V and J are trimmed by 2 bases and 2 bases, and the gene matches miss 8 bases of the junction. The germline V gene encodes CDR1 SGHRS and CDR2 YFSETQ. CDR3 length: 17 amino acids, cysteine to phenylalanine. Of all the DNA, just the CDR3 is kept, 51 bases in frame from base 1. The same data also went into a second study, on T cells expressing NK-cell markers. Taken from the second paper: TCR beta-chain repertoires were profiled in sorted CD3+CD56+NKG2C+, CD3+CD56+NKG2C- and CD3+CD56-NKG2C+ T-cell subsets from fewer than 10 donors. Among the eight sequenced donors, only one was HCMV-seronegative, while the other seven were HCMV-seropositive. In several experiments an anti-gammadeltaTCR antibody was added to restrict sorting to alphabetaTCR-expressing T cells. For six donors, the dominant CD3+CD56+NKG2C+ clonotypes were among the top 10 CD8+ clonotypes and accounted for about 1.0-7.5% of CD8+ T cells. Those dominant clonotypes were again the most abundant among CD3+CD56-NKG2C+ cells in four donors, at about 25-65%. Whether the expanded NKG2C-expressing T cell clones were specific for HCMV antigens remained unclear. All eight donors whose samples were sequenced were randomly selected healthy volunteers, three of them men and five women. HCMV serostatus was determined by detecting HCMV-specific IgG in serum with a commercial ELISA kit. MIGEC handled demultiplexing of the reads and grouping by UMI, while MiTCR was used to assemble and quantify clonotypes. To remove erroneous sequences, TCR cDNA sequences were retained only when supported by two or more reads. The tcR package was used for downstream repertoire analysis, and clonotypes were matched between fractions using CDR3 nucleotide sequence together with V segment. Antigen specificity was annotated against VDJdb with VDJmatch, allowing one amino acid substitution in CDR3.

The sample comprised CD4+ T cells sorted from blood. The source of this sequence is a woman younger than 30 in good health. The chain links TRBV5-1 with TRBJ2-1, with 9 central nucleotides matching TRBD1. Read as DNA, the sequence is TGCGCCAGCAGCTTAACCCCGGGACAGGGTACCTACAATGAGCAGTTCTTC. It encodes CASSLTPGQGTYNEQFF.